The T cell receptor beta chain under discussion was sequenced for a study of blood T cell repertoires in COVID-19. The assay was immunoSEQ multiplex PCR, and TCRdb's table has in-frame clones only and misses some. This table has about 140,000 clones, around 87% appearing once. The CDR3 consists of 15 residues. V was clipped by 3 bases and J by 2 bases, with 13 bases between them. Germline assignment: CDR1 LGHDT and CDR2 YNNKEL (reference sequence). The sequence was obtained from a human donor in a cohort sampled during active COVID-19. The chain carries TRBV3-1 (or the pseudogene TRBV3-2) and TRBJ2-5; TRBD1 is a possible D gene (6 bases). Sequenced material: peripheral blood. CDR3 DNA: TGTGCCAGCAGCCACCAAGGGACAATTCAAGAGACCCAGTACTTC. Translated, it gives CASSHQGTIQETQYF.